A single T cell receptor beta chain is shown here with its context. Its target is unknown. Using RNA template, CDR3s of TCR alpha and beta were amplified with iRepertoire arm-PCR. Tissue mRNA or PBMC total RNA, roughly 100-400 ng, went into one-step reverse transcription and amplification. TCRdb ran MiXCR on the multiplex PCR reads and lists one entry per CDR3 protein. The table has under 200,000 distinct CDR3 sequences, over 30% seen once. The data were taken from a study of glioma-infiltrating T cells. General study results and limits: Non-neoplastic patients had below-expected tissue-blood divergence, while all gliomas exceeded expectation.

The ends lost 7 bases at V and 3 bases at J; junction bases unmatched: 7. CDR1 KGHDR and CDR2 SFDVKD come from the germline V gene. The CDR3 sequence is 17 residues long. This rearrangement joins TRBV24-1 to TRBJ2-2; TRBD2 agrees at 13 bases. The clonotype originates from a human donor with low-grade glioma or glioblastoma, undergoing nonglioma brain surgery, or in good health (not recorded which). The sequenced sample was glioma tissue, nonneoplastic brain tissue, or PBMCs (not recorded which). For the CDR3, the DNA is TGTGCCACCAGCGAGACTAGCGGGAGGTTCGACACCGGGGAGCTGTTTTTT. Amino acid sequence: CATSETSGRFDTGELFF.